These T cell receptor beta chains were read from a single sample in a study of early T cells in non-severe SARS-CoV-2 infection. MiXCR, run by TCRdb on the 5' RACE reads, gives a single entry per CDR3 protein. The sample contains 80,000 or so distinct CDR3 sequences, over 11% of which appear only once. Material: whole blood. All receptors come from an adult who was a healthcare worker with PCR-confirmed SARS-CoV-2 infection or an uninfected control (not recorded which). The CDR3 runs from the conserved cysteine through the conserved F or W. The order of the fields is D gene, V gene, clone size, J gene, CDR3 DNA, CDR3 protein. The D gene is left open where the match is weak. Clone size is stated in some rows and not others, as once, few, many or a class when expanded.

.	TRBV29-1	.	TRBJ1-1	TGCAGCGTTACATCGACAGAGGGTACTGAAGCTTTCTTT	CSVTSTEGTEAFF
.	TRBV7-9	many	TRBJ2-3	TGTGCCAGCAGCCCGGTGGGGGTTTCGGGTACGCAGTATTTT	CASSPVGVSGTQYF
TRBD2	TRBV5-6	.	TRBJ2-1	TGTGCCAGCAGCAAGGGACTAGTCAATGAGCAGTTCTTC	CASSKGLVNEQFF
.	TRBV10-1	few	TRBJ2-3	TGCGCCAGCAGTGAGTCCTTAATTCAAGATACGCAGTATTTT	CASSESLIQDTQYF
TRBD2	TRBV2	.	TRBJ2-7	TGTGCCAGCACCGAACGGACTAGCGGAGCGGGGGGGGCCTACGAGCAGTACTTC	CASTERTSGAGGAYEQYF
.	TRBV9	few	TRBJ1-2	TGTGCCAGCAGCATCACCAGCTATGGCTACACCTTC	CASSITSYGYTF
TRBD1	TRBV18	many	TRBJ1-1	TGTGCCAGCTCACCACCTCACAGGGGGTATGAGAACACTGAAGCTTTCTTT	CASSPPHRGYENTEAFF
.	TRBV2	.	TRBJ2-2	TGTGCCAGCGGGGTACGGGGGCTCACCGGGGAGCTGTTTTTT	CASGVRGLTGELFF
TRBD2	TRBV29-1	many	TRBJ2-5	TGCAGCGTTGAAGTACGGGCTAGCGGGGGCTGGTACCAAGAGACCCAGTACTTC	CSVEVRASGGWYQETQYF
TRBD1	TRBV29-1	.	TRBJ1-1	TGCAGCGCCCCTCGACAGGGGGCTGAAGCTTTCTTT	CSAPRQGAEAFF
.	TRBV7-9	many	TRBJ2-4	TGTGCCAGCAGCGCTCGACAAGGGGCCAAAAACATTCAGTACTTC	CASSARQGAKNIQYF
.	TRBV7-9	many	TRBJ2-7	TGTGCCAGCAGCGCAAGGCGCTACGAGCAGTACTTC	CASSARRYEQYF
.	TRBV6-6	many	TRBJ1-5	TGTGCCAGCACATTTGCCAATCAGCCCCAGCATTTT	CASTFANQPQHF
.	TRBV11-3	.	TRBJ2-1	TGTGCCAGCAGCTCGGGACAAGATGAGCAGTTCTTC	CASSSGQDEQFF
.	TRBV11-2	few	TRBJ2-4	TGTGCCAGCAGCTTTGTAGGAGAAGGCAAAAACGTTCAGTACTTC	CASSFVGEGKNVQYF
.	TRBV6-6	few	TRBJ1-3	TGTGCGAGCTGGGTGCCTGGAAACACCATATATTTT	CASWVPGNTIYF
.	TRBV7-3	many	TRBJ1-1	TGTGCCAGCAGTCGCCTGGGGGACACTGAAGCTTTCTTT	CASSRLGDTEAFF
TRBD1	TRBV7-9	few	TRBJ2-5	TGTGCCAGCAGCTTAAGGGACAGCCAACGGAAGTACTTC	CASSLRDSQRKYF
.	TRBV5-4	.	TRBJ2-7	TGTGCCAGCAGCTCACAAAGCGCCAGCTCCTACGAGCAGTACTTC	CASSSQSASSYEQYF
.	TRBV9	many	TRBJ2-1	TGTGCCAGCAGCGCCCCTTACCCCAATGAGCAGTTCTTC	CASSAPYPNEQFF
.	TRBV7-3	.	TRBJ1-1	TGTGCCAGCAGCTTAACTAGACAGCGGGAAGCTTTCTTT	CASSLTRQREAFF
TRBD2	TRBV3-1	many	TRBJ2-5	TGTGCCAGCAGCCGGATTGGAGCGGGGGGGCCGGAGACCCAGTACTTC	CASSRIGAGGPETQYF